This TCR beta chain derives from a study of OX40 agonist ivuxolimab in advanced cancers. Study in general: Patients were dosed intravenously with ivuxolimab at 0.01 to 10 mg/kg every 2 weeks. Age averaged around 58 years (range about 20 to 80), and just over 80% were male.

Study-wide points: Not determined was the antigen specificity of the expanded peripheral T cells.

Samples of blood were obtained at baseline, on cycle 4 day 1, and on cycle 7 day 1. This clone was counted a few times. Its antigen remains unknown. Assay used: immunoSEQ multiplex PCR; TCRdb lists only in-frame clones, some missing. Among some 84,000 clones, 80% to 95% were seen once, and the ten largest hold roughly 8.6%. Germline loops: CDR1 SGHVS, CDR2 FNYEAQ. Trimming cost V 5 bases and J 5 bases, with 15 bases left between them. CDR3 length: 14 amino acids. This rearrangement joins TRBV7-6 to TRBJ1-2, with D perhaps matching TRBD1 (5 bases). Sequencing used CD4+ or CD8+ T cells sorted from blood, obtained in a trial of the OX40 agonist ivuxolimab. The receptor's source is an adult with an advanced solid tumor such as melanoma, head and neck, liver or kidney cancer. The chain's CDR3 is CASSPSQGLYGYTF. CDR3 coding DNA: TGTGCCAGCAGCCCCTCGCAGGGACTTTATGGCTACACCTTC.